This is a list of T cell receptor beta chains from one sample in a study of cytomegalovirus exposure and HLA in healthy donors. TCRdb's copy holds only in-frame clones and misses some; the assay was immunoSEQ multiplex PCR. The sample consists of around 100,000 clones, 50% to 75% of them appearing once. The sample taken for sequencing was PBMCs. Receptor source: a man aged 25 to 40 in good health and CMV-seronegative. Each CDR3 is given with its conserved first and last residue. D genes are given only for firm matches. The size field is filled for only some rows; it gives once, few, many or a size class.

TRBV7-9,NA,TRBD2,TRBJ2-3,CASSLLAGTDTQYF,TGTGCCAGCAGCCTACTAGCGGGGACAGATACGCAGTATTTT
TRBV9,NA,TRBD2,TRBJ2-5,CASSVNWGGETQYF,TGTGCCAGCAGCGTAAACTGGGGAGGGGAGACCCAGTACTTC
TRBV5-1,NA,NA,TRBJ2-1,CASSPLGEGPIYNEQFF,TGCGCCAGCAGCCCCCTCGGAGAGGGCCCAATATACAATGAGCAGTTCTTC
TRBV4-3,few,TRBD1,TRBJ2-1,CASSQSDREAGEQFF,TGCGCCAGCAGCCAATCGGACAGGGAGGCTGGTGAGCAGTTCTTC
TRBV9,NA,NA,TRBJ2-3,CASSVVLGPPDTQYF,TGTGCCAGCAGCGTAGTTCTGGGCCCCCCAGATACGCAGTATTTT
TRBV7-3,NA,TRBD2,TRBJ2-1,CASSLGSGRGNEQFF,TGTGCCAGCAGCTTAGGAAGCGGGAGAGGGAATGAGCAGTTCTTC
TRBV14,few,NA,TRBJ2-7,CASSQVWGRAPLEQYF,TGTGCCAGCAGCCAAGTATGGGGCAGGGCCCCTCTCGAGCAGTACTTC
TRBV30,NA,NA,TRBJ1-2,CAWSVQNYYGYTF,TGTGCCTGGAGTGTACAGAATTACTATGGCTACACCTTC
TRBV7-3,NA,NA,TRBJ1-6,CASSLRSDNSPLHF,TGTGCCAGCAGCTTACGATCGGATAATTCACCCCTCCACTTT
TRBV4-2,NA,TRBD1,TRBJ2-5,CASSPQGAQETQYF,TGTGCCAGCAGCCCCCAGGGGGCCCAAGAGACCCAGTACTTC
TRBV9,NA,NA,TRBJ1-6,CASSLAGNYNSPLHF,TGTGCCAGCAGCCTCGCAGGGAACTATAATTCACCCCTCCACTTT
TRBV19,once,NA,TRBJ2-7,CASSIGGGQNSYEQYF,TGTGCCAGTAGTATAGGGGGGGGACAAAACTCCTACGAGCAGTACTTC
TRBV7-9,NA,NA,TRBJ2-7,CASSSRSFVGEQYF,TGTGCCAGCAGCTCTCGGAGTTTTGTCGGGGAGCAGTACTTC
TRBV10-3,NA,NA,TRBJ1-3,CAIRGGTLSGNTIYF,TGTGCCATCAGGGGGGGAACCCTCTCTGGAAACACCATATATTTT
TRBV4-2,few,TRBD2,TRBJ2-7,CASSQDGGGQYF,TGTGCCAGCAGCCAAGATGGGGGGGGGCAGTACTTC
TRBV10-3,NA,TRBD2,TRBJ2-1,CAITGTSGGANEQFF,TGTGCCATCACCGGGACTAGCGGGGGGGCAAATGAGCAGTTCTTC